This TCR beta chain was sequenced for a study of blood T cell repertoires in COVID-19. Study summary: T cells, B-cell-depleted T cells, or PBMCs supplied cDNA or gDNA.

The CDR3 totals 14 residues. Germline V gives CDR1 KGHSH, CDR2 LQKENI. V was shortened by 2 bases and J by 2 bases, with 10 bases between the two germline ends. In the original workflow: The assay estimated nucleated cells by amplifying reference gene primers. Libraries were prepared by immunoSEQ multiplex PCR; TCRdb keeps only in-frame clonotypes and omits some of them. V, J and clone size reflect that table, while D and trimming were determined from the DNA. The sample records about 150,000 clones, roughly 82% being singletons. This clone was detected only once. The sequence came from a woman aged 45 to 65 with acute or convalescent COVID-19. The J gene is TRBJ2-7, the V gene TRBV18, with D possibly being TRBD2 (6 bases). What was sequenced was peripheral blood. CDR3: CASSPAPGAYEQYF. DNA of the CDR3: TGTGCCAGCTCACCAGCTCCGGGGGCCTACGAGCAGTACTTC. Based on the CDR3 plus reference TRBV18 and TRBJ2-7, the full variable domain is NAGVMQNPRHLVRRRGQEARLRCSPMKGHSHVYWYRQLPEEGLKFMVYLQKENIIDESGMPKERFSAEFPKEGPSILRIQQVVRGDSAAYFCASSPAPGAYEQYFGPGTRLTVT.